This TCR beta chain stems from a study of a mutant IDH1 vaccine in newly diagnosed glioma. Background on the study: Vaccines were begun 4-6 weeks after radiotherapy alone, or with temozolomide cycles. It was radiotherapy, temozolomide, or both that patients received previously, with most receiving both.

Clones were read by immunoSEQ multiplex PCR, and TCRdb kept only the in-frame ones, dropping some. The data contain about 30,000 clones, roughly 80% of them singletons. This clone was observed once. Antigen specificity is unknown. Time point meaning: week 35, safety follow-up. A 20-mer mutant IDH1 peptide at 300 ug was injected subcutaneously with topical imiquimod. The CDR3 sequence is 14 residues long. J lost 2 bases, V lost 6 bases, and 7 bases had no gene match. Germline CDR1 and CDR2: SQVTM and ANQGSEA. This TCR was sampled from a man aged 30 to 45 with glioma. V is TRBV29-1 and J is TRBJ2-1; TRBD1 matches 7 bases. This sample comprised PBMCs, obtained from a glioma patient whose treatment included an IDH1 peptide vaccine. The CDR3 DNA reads TGCAGCGTCCTGAGGGGGCTAGCCTACAATGAGCAGTTCTTC. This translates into CSVLRGLAYNEQFF.